Presented here are 32 T cell receptor beta chains from one specimen sequenced in a study of T cell responses to AZD1222 COVID-19 vaccine. The table came from immunoSEQ multiplex PCR; TCRdb's copy has only in-frame clones and leaves some out. This table has 100,000 to 150,000 clones, more than 70% appearing once. The sequenced sample was peripheral blood, obtained on day 0 of AZD1222 vaccination. The receptors shown here come from an adult in good health.

This clone was recorded once. This CDR3 is CASSPGGDRSQPQHF. CDR3 in DNA: TGTGCCAGCAGCCCAGGGGGGGACAGGAGTCAGCCCCAGCATTTT. The chain is built from TRBV7-9 and TRBJ1-5, with 8 positions matching TRBD1. This CDR3 spans 15 amino acids. Looked up from germline, CDR1 is SEHNR and CDR2 is FQNEAQ (reference sequence). The V gene end was trimmed by 5 bases and the J gene end by 6 bases; junction bases not matched to a gene: 9.

This clone came up a few times. The chain carries TRBV21-1 and TRBJ1-5; TRBD1 is the table's D call and was not checked against the DNA. TRBV21-1 is described as a pseudogene. The CDR3 extends over 17 amino acids. The CDR3 DNA sequence: TGTGCCAGCAGTAATAGCGGGACAGGGGGTTCCAATCAGCCCCAGCATTTT. Amino acid sequence: CASSNSGTGGSNQPQHF.

The chain recombines TRBV3-1 (or the pseudogene TRBV3-2) with TRBJ1-2; 8 bases align to TRBD1. Trimming cost V 4 bases and J 2 bases; bases outside gene matches: 0. CDR1 is LGHDT, CDR2 YNNKEL, per germline (reference sequence). The CDR3 length is 13 residues. Here the CDR3 reads CASSRTGNYGYTF. For the CDR3, the DNA is TGTGCCAGCAGCCGGACAGGGAACTATGGCTACACCTTC.

The rearrangement links TRBV27 to TRBJ2-3, with a weak D call TRBD2 (5 bases). Germline CDR1 is MNHEY and CDR2 is SMNVEV (reference sequence). The CDR3 is 15 residues long. Trimming stripped 3 bases from V and 1 base from J, with 11 bases between. CDR3 in amino acids: CASSFFGAGTDTQYF. In DNA, the CDR3 is TGTGCCAGCAGTTTTTTCGGAGCGGGCACAGATACGCAGTATTTT.

Comments on this clone: Relative to the germline gene, one junction end is altered; a read error may explain this. The chain joins TRBV7-9 to TRBJ2-1; TRBD2 matches at 12 bases. The CDR3 covers 12 residues. Germline V gene data show CDR1 as SEHNR and CDR2 as FQNEAQ (reference sequence). The CDR3 sequence: CASSPPSGRAVF. The CDR3 DNA follows: TGTGCCAGCAGTCCTCCTAGCGGGAGGGCGGTCTTC.

The chain has TRBV3-1 (or the pseudogene TRBV3-2) and TRBJ2-1; 9 nucleotides line up with TRBD2. The CDR3 has 15 residues. Germline assignment: CDR1 LGHDT and CDR2 YNNKEL (reference sequence). J lost 10 bases, V lost 1 base, and 8 bases had no gene match. CDR3 coding DNA: TGTGCCAGCAGCCAAGTTCTAGCGGGGCCGTCGGAGCAGTTCTTC. Its protein is CASSQVLAGPSEQFF.

This chain links TRBV11-2 with TRBJ1-6; D remains ambiguous. The V and J ends lost 1 base and 0 bases respectively, with 10 bases between them. The CDR3 runs 17 residues. The germline gives CDR1 SGHAT, CDR2 FQNNGV. CDR3 coding DNA: TGTGCCAGCAGCTTAGTGGCCCCGAGCTCCTATAATTCACCCCTCCACTTT. This encodes CASSLVAPSSYNSPLHF.

As concerns this clone: The junction shows a germline mismatch at one end, possibly a read error. The gene calls are TRBV2 and TRBJ1-2, with D hard to call. CDR1 SNHLY and CDR2 FYNNEI come from the germline V gene. CDR3 length: 12 residues. CDR3 in amino acids: CASTPQNYGYTF. DNA for the CDR3: TGTGCGAGCACGCCACAAAACTATGGCTACACCTTC.

Only one count was recorded for this clone. The gene calls are TRBV10-3 and TRBJ2-2; TRBD1 or TRBD2 may be the D gene (5 bases each). The V gene lost 8 bases and the J gene lost 8 bases, with 15 bases spanning the gap. CDR3 size: 13 residues. Per the germline V gene, CDR1 is ENHRY and CDR2 is SYGVKD. CDR3 nucleotide sequence: TGTGCCATCCGAGGGAAGAGGGGAGGGGAGCTGTTTTTT. Protein product: CAIRGKRGGELFF.

This clone came up a few times. The CDR3 spells CASSPAPGQAYEQYF. CDR3 nucleotides: TGTGCCAGCTCACCGGCGCCAGGACAAGCCTACGAGCAGTACTTC. V usage is TRBV18 and J usage is TRBJ2-7; tentative D call: TRBD1 (5 bases). Germline V lookup: CDR1 KGHSH, CDR2 LQKENI. The CDR3 has 15 amino acids. Trimming shortened V by 3 bases and J by 2 bases, and 14 bases separated the two germline ends. Full variable domain (rest looked up from reference TRBV18 and TRBJ2-7): NAGVMQNPRHLVRRRGQEARLRCSPMKGHSHVYWYRQLPEEGLKFMVYLQKENIIDESGMPKERFSAEFPKEGPSILRIQQVVRGDSAAYFCASSPAPGQAYEQYFGPGTRLTVT.

The CDR3 DNA sequence: TGTGCCAGCAGCTTAATGGCGGGAGGGCCTAGCAAGCAGTACTTC. This gives the protein CASSLMAGGPSKQYF. J is TRBJ2-7 and V is TRBV11-1; TRBD2 matches 9 bases. This CDR3 spans 15 amino acids. Germline lookup yields CDR1 SGHAT and CDR2 FQDESV (reference sequence). Losses at the gene ends were 2 bases for V and 8 bases for J; bases not matched to a gene: 10.

The chain combines TRBV15 with TRBJ2-4; D is uncertain. This CDR3 comprises 13 residues. In germline, CDR1 is LNHNV, CDR2 YYDKDF (reference sequence). Trimming shortened V by 5 bases and J by 5 bases, and 10 bases separated the two germline ends. CDR3 sequence (DNA): TGTGCCACCAGCCCGCGGACCCAAAACATTCAGTACTTC. Its protein product is CATSPRTQNIQYF. Based on the CDR3 plus reference TRBV15 and TRBJ2-4, the full variable domain is DAMVIQNPRYQVTQFGKPVTLSCSQTLNHNVMYWYQQKSSQAPKLLFHYYDKDFNNEADTPDNFQSRRPNTSFCFLDIRSPGLGDTAMYLCATSPRTQNIQYFGAGTRLSVL.

The V and J genes are TRBV5-6 and TRBJ2-7; either TRBD1 or TRBD2 may supply D (5 bases each). Per the germline V gene, CDR1 is SGHDT and CDR2 is YYEEEE. The CDR3 totals 15 residues. Trimming pared 0 bases from V and 0 bases from J, leaving 10 bases between. This chain's CDR3 is CASSLDPGSSYEQYF. The CDR3 DNA sequence: TGTGCCAGCAGCTTGGATCCAGGGAGCTCCTACGAGCAGTACTTC.

This clone was observed a single time. In DNA, the CDR3 is TGTGCCAGTAGTGGGTTGACAACGAAGGGCTCCTACGAGCAGTACTTC. It specifies CASSGLTTKGSYEQYF. The chain combines TRBV19 with TRBJ2-7; D not resolved. CDR3 length: 16 residues. With 5 bases removed from V and 0 bases from J, the gap between germline ends came to 17 bases. Per germline, CDR1 LNHDA and CDR2 SQIVND (reference sequence).

The chain carries TRBV6-5 and TRBJ1-2; D gene unclear. V was trimmed by 5 bases and J by 4 bases, leaving 14 bases between them. The germline CDR1 and CDR2 sequences are MNHEY and SVGAGI. CDR3 size: 14 residues. This CDR3 reads CASSPRGGLYGYTF. The DNA of the CDR3 is TGTGCCAGCAGTCCCAGAGGAGGGCTCTATGGCTACACCTTC.

The chain carries TRBV6-5 and TRBJ2-3, with 9 bases that match TRBD1. Per the germline V gene, CDR1 is MNHEY and CDR2 is SVGAGI. The J segment lost 3 bases and the V segment lost 8 bases, leaving 6 bases of the junction unmatched. The CDR3 consists of 14 residues. CDR3 sequence (DNA): TGTGCCAGCCGAAGGGACAGGGAAACAGATACGCAGTATTTT. Translation: CASRRDRETDTQYF.

The genes are TRBV4-1 and TRBJ2-5; a possible D gene is TRBD2 (5 bases). Trimming left V 0 bases short and J 5 bases short, with 10 bases between. This CDR3 region has 14 residues. Germline V lookup: CDR1 MGHRA, CDR2 YSYEKL. In nucleotides, the CDR3 is TGCGCCAGCAGCCAAGAGGAAAGGAGGGAGACCCAGTACTTC. This translates into CASSQEERRETQYF.

The chain carries TRBV5-1 and TRBJ1-6, with D perhaps matching TRBD1 (5 bases). Trimming shortened V by 1 base and J by 8 bases, and 10 bases separated the two germline ends. The germline CDR1 and CDR2 sequences are SGHRS and YFSETQ. The CDR3 contains 14 residues. CDR3 residues: CASSLNGGYSPLHF. The CDR3 coding sequence is TGCGCCAGCAGCTTGAACGGGGGGTATTCACCCCTCCACTTT.

The chain is built from TRBV5-1 and TRBJ2-7, with a weak D call TRBD2 (6 bases). CDR1 is SGHRS, CDR2 YFSETQ, per germline. V shed 0 bases and J shed 5 bases, with 9 bases lying between them. The length of the CDR3 is 13 residues. The CDR3 region is CASSLAGGDEQYF. The DNA for the CDR3 is TGCGCCAGCAGCTTGGCCGGAGGGGACGAGCAGTACTTC.

The chain combines TRBV4-3 with TRBJ1-5; 8 positions agree with TRBD1. The J segment lost 6 bases and the V segment lost 0 bases, leaving 4 bases of the junction unmatched. The CDR3 consists of 15 residues. CDR1 and CDR2 from the germline V gene are LGHNA and YSLEER. CDR3 DNA sequence: TGCGCCAGCAGCCAAGACGCAGGGGGCGGTCAGCCCCAGCATTTT. Its translation: CASSQDAGGGQPQHF.

The rearrangement joins TRBV5-6 to TRBJ2-7; the match to TRBD1 covers 11 bases. From germline, CDR1 is SGHDT and CDR2 YYEEEE. V gave up 4 bases and J gave up 2 bases; unmatched junction bases: 5. CDR3 length: 15 amino acids. DNA of the CDR3: TGTGCCAGCAGCAGGATGGACAGGGGGCCCTACGAGCAGTACTTC. It yields the protein CASSRMDRGPYEQYF.

This sequence joins TRBV6-1 and TRBJ2-3; perhaps TRBD2 as D (5 bases). This CDR3 has 14 residues. Germline loops: CDR1 MNHNS, CDR2 SASEGT. With 1 base removed from V and 3 bases from J, the gap between germline ends came to 8 bases. The CDR3 sequence is CASSEERATDTQYF. The CDR3 DNA reads as TGTGCCAGCAGTGAAGAGAGGGCGACAGATACGCAGTATTTT.

This clone has just a few counts. The chain recombines TRBV21-1 with TRBJ2-7; the D call in the table, TRBD1, was not verified against the DNA. TRBV21-1 is recorded as a pseudogene. This CDR3 comprises 16 residues. The CDR3 region is CASSKVRRQRSGEQYF. DNA for the CDR3: TGTGCCAGCAGCAAAGTTCGACGACAGAGATCTGGCGAGCAGTACTTC.

J is TRBJ1-2 and V is TRBV25-1; D is uncertain. The CDR3 totals 15 residues. Trimming removed 1 base at V and 2 bases at J, with 11 bases between. CDR1 and CDR2 (germline): MGHDK, SYGVNS. CDR3 loop: CASSELVGQNYGYTF. DNA for the CDR3: TGTGCCAGCAGTGAATTAGTCGGGCAGAACTATGGCTACACCTTC.

This clone appeared a single time. The chain has TRBV6-1 and TRBJ1-1; D not resolved. Per the germline V gene, CDR1 is MNHNS and CDR2 is SASEGT. Deletions cut 2 bases from V and 1 base from J, with 5 bases between. The CDR3 length is 13 residues. The chain's CDR3 is CASSEIPNTEAFF. CDR3 sequence (DNA): TGTGCCAGCAGTGAAATTCCGAACACTGAAGCTTTCTTT.

This clone was seen a few times. The rearrangement links TRBV28 to TRBJ1-1, with D perhaps TRBD1 (5 bases). Germline CDR1 MDHEN, CDR2 SYDVKM. V was trimmed by 6 bases and J by 1 base, leaving 21 bases between them. The CDR3 is 17 residues long. In nucleotides, the CDR3 is TGTGCCAGCAGCCCAGTGTGGGGCGTTGAAGGGAACACTGAAGCTTTCTTT. It is translated as CASSPVWGVEGNTEAFF.

V usage is TRBV7-9 and J usage is TRBJ2-7, with TRBD1 matching 8 bases. Germline V lookup: CDR1 SEHNR, CDR2 FQNEAQ (reference sequence). V gave up 4 bases and J gave up 7 bases; unmatched junction bases: 9. The CDR3 length is 14 residues. CDR3 in DNA: TGTGCCAGCAGCTCCCAGGGGGCGTTCGGAGAGCAGTACTTC. This codes for CASSSQGAFGEQYF.

The chain links TRBV3-1 (or the pseudogene TRBV3-2) to TRBJ1-6; D not certain. Germline CDR1 LGHDT, CDR2 YNNKEL (reference sequence). There are 12 residues in the CDR3. The ends were cut back, 3 bases at V and 11 bases at J, with 8 bases in the middle. The CDR3 region is CASSHRGTPLHF. The CDR3 nucleotides are TGTGCCAGCAGCCATCGAGGGACACCCCTCCACTTT.

The chain is built from TRBV27 and TRBJ2-1; 11 bases agree with TRBD2. J was trimmed by 0 bases and V by 6 bases; bases with no gene match: 7. Germline CDR1 is MNHEY and CDR2 is SMNVEV (reference sequence). The CDR3 loop spans 17 amino acids. The CDR3, as DNA: TGTGCCAGCAGGATCGGGACTAGCGGAAACTCCTACAATGAGCAGTTCTTC. Its protein is CASRIGTSGNSYNEQFF.

Concerning this clone: Other DNA variants within this sample encode the same CDR3. The rearrangement joins TRBV7-2 to TRBJ1-5, with 7 bases identical to TRBD1. This CDR3 contains 14 residues. CDR1 and CDR2 (germline): SGHTA, FQGNSA. V was clipped by 5 bases and J by 2 bases; unmatched bases: 3. For the CDR3, the DNA is TGTGCCAGCAGCCCTACAGGGGGCAATCAGCCCCAGCATTTT. Translating it yields CASSPTGGNQPQHF.

This chain links TRBV25-1 with TRBJ1-5, with D maybe TRBD1 (6 bases). CDR1 is MGHDK and CDR2 is SYGVNS in the germline V gene. Trimming stripped 8 bases from V and 4 bases from J, with 15 bases between. CDR3 size: 14 residues. The CDR3 reads CASGPQGRNQPQHF. For the CDR3, the DNA is TGTGCCAGCGGCCCCCAGGGGCGAAATCAGCCCCAGCATTTT.

The rearrangement joins TRBV11-1 to TRBJ1-1; D gene unclear. The CDR3 is made up of 15 amino acids. V was pared by 5 bases and J by 1 base, with 14 bases between. CDR1 and CDR2 (germline): SGHAT, FQDESV (reference sequence). In DNA, the CDR3 is TGTGCCAGCAGCCGTTCGAGAGCTTCGAACACTGAAGCTTTCTTT. Its protein is CASSRSRASNTEAFF.